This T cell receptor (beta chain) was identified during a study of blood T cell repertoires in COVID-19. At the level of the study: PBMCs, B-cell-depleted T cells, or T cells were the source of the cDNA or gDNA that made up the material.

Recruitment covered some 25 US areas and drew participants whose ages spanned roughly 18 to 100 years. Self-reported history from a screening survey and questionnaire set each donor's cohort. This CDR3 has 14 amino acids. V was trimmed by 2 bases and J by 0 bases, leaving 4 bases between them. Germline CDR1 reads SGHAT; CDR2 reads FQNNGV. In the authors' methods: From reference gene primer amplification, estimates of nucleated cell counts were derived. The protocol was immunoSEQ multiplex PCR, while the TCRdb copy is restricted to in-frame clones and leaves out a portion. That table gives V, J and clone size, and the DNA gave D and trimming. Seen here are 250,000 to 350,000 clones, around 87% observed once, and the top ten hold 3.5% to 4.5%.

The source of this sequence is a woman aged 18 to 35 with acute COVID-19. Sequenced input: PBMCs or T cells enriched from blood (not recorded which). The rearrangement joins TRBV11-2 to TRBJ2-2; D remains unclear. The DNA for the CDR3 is TGTGCCAGCAGCTTACTTACGAACACCGGGGAGCTGTTTTTT. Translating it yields CASSLLTNTGELFF.